The 5 T cell receptor beta chains below were found in one sample sequenced in a study of CXCR3-negative and CXCR3-positive naive CD8 T cells. Notes on the study in general: TRB CDR3s were more hydrophobic in CXCR3-positive than in CXCR3-negative naive cells.

Which antigens these TCRs recognize remains unknown. UMI-labeled 5' RACE yielded the TRB cDNA libraries. Using the 5' RACE reads, TCRdb records one entry per CDR3 protein without DNA. Recorded for this sample: around 160,000 distinct CDR3 sequences. The specimen was naive CXCR3+ CD8+ T cells from blood. Stated subset: CD45RO-CCR7+CD27+CD95- naive CD8+ T cells expressing CXCR3 (TNR3+). Receptors were obtained from a human donor in good health. Some clones in this sample may be carry-over from other donors' samples.

This chain uses TRBV20-1 with TRBJ1-2. Germline lookup yields CDR1 DFQATT and CDR2 SNEGSKA (reference sequence). The CDR3 has 12 residues. CDR3 sequence reads: CSARETNYGYTF.

This sequence joins TRBV28 and TRBJ2-2. This CDR3 spans 16 amino acids. Germline V gives CDR1 MDHEN, CDR2 SYDVKM. CDR3 sequence: CASSLRMGLRSGELFF.

CDR3 amino acids: CSVSPLTTTDTQYF. This sequence joins TRBV29-1 and TRBJ2-3; TCRdb gives TRBD2 as the D gene, but with no DNA this cannot be confirmed. This CDR3 comprises 14 residues. Germline CDR1 is SQVTM and CDR2 is ANQGSEA.

This chain connects TRBV28 to TRBJ2-7; as DNA is missing, the TRBD2 call by TCRdb cannot be tested. This CDR3 is 14 amino acids long. The germline gives CDR1 MDHEN, CDR2 SYDVKM. The CDR3 protein is CASSLAGGPDEQYF.

The V call is TRBV4-2, the J call TRBJ2-7. Germline V CDR1 and CDR2: LGHNA, YNFKEQ. CDR3 length equals 15 residues. CDR3 in amino acids: CASSQEGSTSYEQYF.